This T cell receptor beta chain was retrieved from a study of identical twins. V lost 4 bases and J lost 3; bases outside the gene matches: 11. Per germline, CDR1 SGHRS and CDR2 YFSETQ. This CDR3 has 17 amino acids. TCRdb re-called the 5' RACE reads through MiXCR, storing one row per CDR3 protein. This sample has some 730,000 distinct CDR3 sequences; 15% to 20% occur once, and the top ten carry about an eighth. This clonotype has only a few counts. These data are also associated with another study on T cells expressing NK-cell markers. Turning to that study: Six of the donors carried dominant NKG2C+ clonotypes that took up roughly 1.0-8% of their CD8+ T cells.

The material sequenced was PBMCs. This receptor was taken from a young woman in good health. The chain uses TRBV5-1 and TRBJ2-1, with 9 bases fitting TRBD2. The CDR3 here is CASSAAGGGEIYNEQFF. The CDR3 bases are TGCGCCAGCAGCGCGGCTGGCGGGGGGGAGATCTACAATGAGCAGTTCTTC.